These T cell receptor beta chains were read from a single sample in a study of graft-versus-host responses after intestinal transplantation. This table comes from immunoSEQ multiplex PCR, and its TCRdb copy is limited to in-frame clones, with some not included. The table lists tens of thousands of clones, 94% of them singletons, with 0.53% in the top ten. No cognate antigen is known for these TCRs. The sample consisted of unstimulated CD8+ T cells sorted from spleen or lymph node cells, taken before intestinal transplant. The receptors originated from a human donor who received an intestinal transplant. Each CDR3 is given with its conserved first and last residue. Fields, in order: CDR3 protein, CDR3 DNA, V gene, D gene, J gene, clone size. D genes are given only for firm matches. Some rows have no size entry. The others give once, few or many, or a class for an expanded clone.

CASSPPGTDSYNEQFF,TGTGCCAGCAGCCCACCCGGGACAGACTCCTACAATGAGCAGTTCTTC,TRBV9,TRBD1,TRBJ2-1,.
CASSEKGGEVYEQYF,TGTGCCAGCAGTGAAAAGGGGGGGGAAGTCTACGAGCAGTACTTC,TRBV2,.,TRBJ2-7,.
CASDRGGTEAFF,TGTGCCTCAGACAGGGGAGGGACTGAAGCTTTCTTT,TRBV30,TRBD1,TRBJ1-1,.
CASGWTGALSNQPQHF,TGTGCCAGCGGATGGACAGGGGCTTTAAGCAATCAGCCCCAGCATTTT,TRBV2,TRBD1,TRBJ1-5,.
CAISGWPPLQETQYF,TGTGCCATCAGTGGGTGGCCTCCCCTTCAAGAGACCCAGTACTTC,TRBV10-3,.,TRBJ2-5,.
CASSSGGSTGELFF,TGTGCCAGCTCCTCGGGGGGGAGCACCGGGGAGCTGTTTTTT,TRBV27,TRBD2,TRBJ2-2,few
CASSFTNQPQHF,TGTGCCAGCAGCTTTACAAATCAGCCCCAGCATTTT,TRBV7-9,.,TRBJ1-5,.
CASKQGAENTGELFF,TGTGCCAGCAAACAGGGCGCCGAGAACACCGGGGAGCTGTTTTTT,TRBV6-5,.,TRBJ2-2,.
CASSLYSYEQYF,TGTGCCAGCAGCTTATACTCCTACGAGCAGTACTTC,TRBV5-6,.,TRBJ2-7,.
CASSFTGSSYEQYF,TGTGCCAGCAGCTTTACAGGGAGCTCCTACGAGCAGTACTTC,TRBV12-1,.,TRBJ2-7,once
CASADSLAGGLNEQFF,TGTGCCAGCGCGGACAGTTTAGCGGGAGGGCTCAATGAGCAGTTCTTC,TRBV27,TRBD2,TRBJ2-1,.
CASSYTGTSEFIYGGLLYNEQFF,TGTGCCAGCAGTTACACCGGGACTAGCGAGTTTATATACGGAGGTTTGTTATACAATGAGCAGTTCTTC,TRBV27,TRBD2,TRBJ2-1,.
CASSLGLAGGNIQYF,TGTGCCAGCAGTTTGGGACTAGCGGGGGGAAACATTCAGTACTTC,TRBV27,TRBD2,TRBJ2-4,.
CASSNTGELYNEQFF,TGTGCCAGCAGTAATACAGGTGAACTTTACAATGAGCAGTTCTTC,TRBV27,.,TRBJ2-1,.
CASSLGGPYSGNTIYF,TGTGCCAGCAGCTTGGGCGGTCCCTACTCTGGAAACACCATATATTTT,TRBV5-5,.,TRBJ1-3,.
CASSNRGYEQYF,TGTGCCAGCAGCAACAGGGGTTACGAGCAGTACTTC,TRBV13,TRBD1,TRBJ2-7,.
CASSLGAGGLFNQPQHF,TGTGCCAGCAGTTTAGGGGCAGGGGGCCTCTTCAATCAGCCCCAGCATTTT,TRBV27,TRBD1,TRBJ1-5,.
CASSLSRQETQYF,TGTGCCAGCAGCTTGTCCCGTCAAGAGACCCAGTACTTC,TRBV7-2,.,TRBJ2-5,.
CASIPSLLAGERYEQYF,TGTGCCAGCATCCCTTCCCTTCTAGCGGGAGAGAGGTACGAGCAGTACTTC,TRBV2,TRBD2,TRBJ2-7,.
CASSSIAGKLNEQFF,TGTGCCAGCAGCTCCATAGCGGGAAAATTGAATGAGCAGTTCTTC,TRBV5-4,TRBD2,TRBJ2-1,.
CASSLGGPVQPHYEQYF,TGTGCCAGCAGCTTAGGGGGGCCCGTCCAGCCCCACTACGAGCAGTACTTC,TRBV7-9,.,TRBJ2-7,.
CASSLDQGQGTEAFF,TGCGCCAGCAGCTTGGATCAGGGGCAAGGCACTGAAGCTTTCTTT,TRBV5-1,.,TRBJ1-1,.
CASSDPRTSGNTIYF,TGTGCCAGCAGTGATCCCCGGACGTCTGGAAACACCATATATTTT,TRBV9,.,TRBJ1-3,.
CASSYGQVGTNEQFF,TGTGCCAGCAGTTACGGACAGGTGGGGACCAATGAGCAGTTCTTC,TRBV27,TRBD1,TRBJ2-1,.
CASSDPGVYQPQHF,TGTGCCAGCAGTGACCCAGGGGTTTATCAGCCCCAGCATTTT,TRBV6-1,.,TRBJ1-5,.
CASSGFSLGEAFF,TGTGCCAGCAGTGGATTCTCGTTGGGTGAAGCTTTCTTT,TRBV6-5,.,TRBJ1-1,.
CASIGLWDSSDTQYF,TGTGCCAGCATCGGTCTATGGGACAGCTCAGATACGCAGTATTTT,TRBV5-8,TRBD1,TRBJ2-3,.
CASSLARPWREGRVYEQYF,TGTGCCAGCAGCTTAGCGCGACCCTGGCGGGAGGGTCGGGTTTACGAGCAGTACTTC,TRBV7-2,TRBD2,TRBJ2-7,.
CASSLEQGSSNEQFF,TGCGCCAGCAGCTTGGAACAGGGTTCCTCCAATGAGCAGTTCTTC,TRBV5-1,.,TRBJ2-1,.
CASSYQTRTDTQYF,TGTGCCAGCAGTTACCAGACACGCACAGATACGCAGTATTTT,TRBV6-5,.,TRBJ2-3,.
CASSAHKGRPSGTYNEQFF,TGTGCCAGCAGCGCACACAAGGGCCGGCCTAGCGGAACCTACAATGAGCAGTTCTTC,TRBV9,TRBD2,TRBJ2-1,few
CASSLAQPGENIQYF,TGTGCCAGCAGCTTAGCCCAACCAGGGGAAAACATTCAGTACTTC,TRBV7-8,.,TRBJ2-4,.
CASSGRDRKYGYTF,TGTGCCAGCAGCGGGAGGGACAGAAAATATGGCTACACCTTC,TRBV5-4,TRBD1,TRBJ1-2,.
CASSRRVFSYEQYF,TGTGCCAGCAGTCGGCGAGTTTTCTCCTACGAGCAGTACTTC,TRBV28,.,TRBJ2-7,.
CASTRQNTEAFF,TGTGCCAGCACCCGACAGAACACTGAAGCTTTCTTT,TRBV7-9,.,TRBJ1-1,.
CASSLAYGETQPQHF,TGTGCCAGCAGTTTAGCCTATGGGGAGACGCAGCCCCAGCATTTT,TRBV27,.,TRBJ1-5,.
CASSFSNRSGANVLTF,TGTGCCAGCAGCTTTTCGAATCGCTCTGGGGCCAACGTCCTGACTTTC,TRBV9,.,TRBJ2-6,.
CASSMGTGFLLETQYF,TGTGCCAGTAGTATGGGAACAGGGTTCCTTCTGGAGACCCAGTACTTC,TRBV19,.,TRBJ2-5,.
CASSLDLEGMNTEAFF,TGTGCCAGCAGCTTAGATCTCGAGGGAATGAACACTGAAGCTTTCTTT,TRBV11-2,.,TRBJ1-1,.
CASSQELEKLFF,TGCGCCAGCAGCCAAGAATTGGAAAAACTGTTTTTT,TRBV4-1,.,TRBJ1-4,.
CASSLPSVASGNNNEQFF,TGTGCCAGCAGTTTACCTTCTGTGGCTAGCGGAAACAACAATGAGCAGTTCTTC,TRBV28,TRBD2,TRBJ2-1,few
CASSQDVTGSQETQYF,TGCGCCAGCAGCCAAGATGTGACAGGGTCCCAAGAGACCCAGTACTTC,TRBV4-1,TRBD1,TRBJ2-5,.
CASSHPEQGTYEQYF,TGCGCCAGCAGCCATCCGGAACAGGGTACCTACGAGCAGTACTTC,TRBV5-1,.,TRBJ2-7,.
CAISQLPGTGLSSYEQYF,TGTGCCATCAGTCAACTTCCCGGGACAGGGCTAAGCTCCTACGAGCAGTACTTC,TRBV10-3,TRBD1,TRBJ2-7,.
CAWIHPGASGRTGDTQYF,TGTGCCTGGATCCACCCTGGGGCTAGCGGGAGGACGGGAGATACGCAGTATTTT,TRBV30,TRBD2,TRBJ2-3,.
CATGDVLNTEAFF,TGTGCCACCGGGGACGTTTTGAACACTGAAGCTTTCTTT,TRBV28,.,TRBJ1-1,.
CASSNYLSGTGEETQYF,TGTGCCAGCAGTAACTACCTCTCCGGGACAGGGGAAGAGACCCAGTACTTC,TRBV27,TRBD1,TRBJ2-5,.
CASGLVRGGQGLYTEAFF,TGTGCTAGTGGTTTGGTACGGGGGGGACAGGGGCTTTACACTGAAGCTTTCTTT,TRBV12-5,TRBD1,TRBJ1-1,once
CASSPGTSGYEQYF,TGTGCCAGCAGCCCCGGGACTAGCGGCTACGAGCAGTACTTC,TRBV9,TRBD2,TRBJ2-7,.